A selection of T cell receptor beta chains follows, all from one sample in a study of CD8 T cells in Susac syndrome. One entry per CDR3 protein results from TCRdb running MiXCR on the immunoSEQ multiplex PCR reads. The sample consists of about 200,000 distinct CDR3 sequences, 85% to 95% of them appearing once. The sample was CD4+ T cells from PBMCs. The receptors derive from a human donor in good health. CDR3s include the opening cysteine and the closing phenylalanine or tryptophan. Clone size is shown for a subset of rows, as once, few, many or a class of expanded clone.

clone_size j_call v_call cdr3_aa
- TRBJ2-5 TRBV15 CATSSPGSRESAQYF
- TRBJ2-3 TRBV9 CASSPRDLISTDTQYF
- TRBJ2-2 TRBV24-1 CATSEEGQVGVTGELFF
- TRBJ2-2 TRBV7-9 CASSSRTYGELFF
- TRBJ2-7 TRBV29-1 CSVFSPAGYEQYF
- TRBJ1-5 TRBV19 CASSIQGDQPQHF
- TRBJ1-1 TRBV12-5 CASATGTGNTEAFF
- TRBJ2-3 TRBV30 CACSPDLYTQYF
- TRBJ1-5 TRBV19 CASSLTFSGLYSNQPQHF
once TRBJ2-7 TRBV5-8 CASSLFLAGPEQYF
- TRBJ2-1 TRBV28 CASSRDSGTYNEQFF
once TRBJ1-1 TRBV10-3 CAIRTGTENTEAFF
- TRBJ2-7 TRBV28 CASSLRPHPGDYEQYF
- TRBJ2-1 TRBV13 CASSLGASPMEQFF
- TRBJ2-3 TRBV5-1 CASSAEGVADTQYF
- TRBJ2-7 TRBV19 CASSMIGGYEQYF
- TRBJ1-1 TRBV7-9 CASSLAAILPKNTEAFF
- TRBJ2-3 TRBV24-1 CATSDFGQSLRTDTQYF
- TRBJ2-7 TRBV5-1 CASSLDPGSYEQYF
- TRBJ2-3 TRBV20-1 CSASIYTDTQYF